This T cell receptor beta chain was found in a study of identical twins. TCRdb re-analysed the 5' RACE reads in MiXCR, keeping a single row per CDR3 protein. The repertoire holds over 500,000 distinct CDR3 sequences, with under 25% as singletons. The germline CDR1 and CDR2 sequences are SEHNR and FQNEAQ (reference sequence). CDR3 length: 15 residues. Trimming stripped 2 bases from V and 2 bases from J, with 12 bases between. The sample was also reused in another study, on T cells expressing NK-cell markers.

The clonotype was recovered from a woman aged 18-30 years in good health. Sample: CD4+ T cells sorted from blood. The chain uses TRBV7-9 and TRBJ1-1; D is undetermined. The CDR3 loop reads CASSLLRSRNTEAFF. The CDR3 DNA is TGTGCCAGCAGCTTACTACGGAGCCGTAACACTGAAGCTTTCTTT.